These T cell receptor beta chains were read from a single sample in a study of blood T cell repertoires in COVID-19. Sequencing used immunoSEQ multiplex PCR; TCRdb keeps in-frame clones, though not all of them. The sample lists 150,000 to 200,000 clones, 80% to 90% occurring once. Sequenced sample: peripheral blood. These receptors all stem from a woman younger than 35 who had recovered from COVID-19. CDR3s include the opening cysteine and the closing phenylalanine or tryptophan. A D gene is named only where the DNA matches it firmly. Clone size is shown for a subset of rows, as once, few, many or a class of expanded clone.

clone_size d_call j_call v_call cdr3_nt cdr3_aa
once TRBD2 TRBJ2-1 TRBV7-2 TGTGCCAGCAGGAAGGGGAGCGGGGGGGCCCTCATTGAGCAGTTCTTC CASRKGSGGALIEQFF
. . TRBJ2-7 TRBV6-6 TGTGCCAGCAGTTACGTTTCCAGGGCTAGCGAGCAGTACTTC CASSYVSRASEQYF
. TRBD2 TRBJ2-3 TRBV10-2 TGCGCCAGCAGTGATAGCGGGGGATCAGATACGCAGTATTTT CASSDSGGSDTQYF
. . TRBJ2-7 TRBV6-1 TGTGCCAGCAGTGACCTGCCGGACTTCTCCTACGAGCAGTACTTC CASSDLPDFSYEQYF
once . TRBJ1-5 TRBV5-5 TGTGCCAGCAGCTTCGACTTTTCTCAGCCCCAGCATTTT CASSFDFSQPQHF
. . TRBJ2-3 TRBV12-3/TRBV12-4 TGTGCCAGCGGCTCCTCACCCGATACGCAGTATTTT CASGSSPDTQYF
. . TRBJ1-5 TRBV6-2/TRBV6-3 TGTGCCAGCAGTTACGTGGGGCTCGGTGGCAATCAGCCCCAGCATTTT CASSYVGLGGNQPQHF
many TRBD2 TRBJ2-1 TRBV4-1 TGCGCCAGCAGTCGCGGGGGGCCGGCTGAGCAGTTCTTC CASSRGGPAEQFF
. TRBD1 TRBJ1-5 TRBV6-5 TGTGCCAGCAGTCGTAAACCGGGACAGGGGGCTTTTCAGCATTTT CASSRKPGQGAFQHF
. . TRBJ1-2 TRBV5-1 TGCGCCAGCAGCTTTACCCTCGTTACAGGGTGGAGTAGTGACTATGGCTACACCTTC CASSFTLVTGWSSDYGYTF
. TRBD1 TRBJ1-1 TRBV19 TGTGCCAGTAGCACAGGGGGCTGGAACACTGAAGCTTTCTTT CASSTGGWNTEAFF
. TRBD1 TRBJ2-1 TRBV7-3 TGTGCCAGCAGCCGACTTGGGACAGGTTATGAGCAGTTCTTC CASSRLGTGYEQFF
. . TRBJ1-2 TRBV27 TGTGCCAGCAAGACCGGGACAACCTATGGCTACACCTTC CASKTGTTYGYTF
few . TRBJ2-1 TRBV19 TGTGCCAGTAGTATCGGGGTGGGGAATGAGCAGTTCTTC CASSIGVGNEQFF
. . TRBJ2-1 TRBV7-3 TGTGCCAGCAGCCCGAGACAGGAAAATGAGCAGTTCTTC CASSPRQENEQFF
. . TRBJ1-6 TRBV5-1 TGCGCCAGCAGCCCGGGACTACGAGATTCACCCCTCCACTTT CASSPGLRDSPLHF